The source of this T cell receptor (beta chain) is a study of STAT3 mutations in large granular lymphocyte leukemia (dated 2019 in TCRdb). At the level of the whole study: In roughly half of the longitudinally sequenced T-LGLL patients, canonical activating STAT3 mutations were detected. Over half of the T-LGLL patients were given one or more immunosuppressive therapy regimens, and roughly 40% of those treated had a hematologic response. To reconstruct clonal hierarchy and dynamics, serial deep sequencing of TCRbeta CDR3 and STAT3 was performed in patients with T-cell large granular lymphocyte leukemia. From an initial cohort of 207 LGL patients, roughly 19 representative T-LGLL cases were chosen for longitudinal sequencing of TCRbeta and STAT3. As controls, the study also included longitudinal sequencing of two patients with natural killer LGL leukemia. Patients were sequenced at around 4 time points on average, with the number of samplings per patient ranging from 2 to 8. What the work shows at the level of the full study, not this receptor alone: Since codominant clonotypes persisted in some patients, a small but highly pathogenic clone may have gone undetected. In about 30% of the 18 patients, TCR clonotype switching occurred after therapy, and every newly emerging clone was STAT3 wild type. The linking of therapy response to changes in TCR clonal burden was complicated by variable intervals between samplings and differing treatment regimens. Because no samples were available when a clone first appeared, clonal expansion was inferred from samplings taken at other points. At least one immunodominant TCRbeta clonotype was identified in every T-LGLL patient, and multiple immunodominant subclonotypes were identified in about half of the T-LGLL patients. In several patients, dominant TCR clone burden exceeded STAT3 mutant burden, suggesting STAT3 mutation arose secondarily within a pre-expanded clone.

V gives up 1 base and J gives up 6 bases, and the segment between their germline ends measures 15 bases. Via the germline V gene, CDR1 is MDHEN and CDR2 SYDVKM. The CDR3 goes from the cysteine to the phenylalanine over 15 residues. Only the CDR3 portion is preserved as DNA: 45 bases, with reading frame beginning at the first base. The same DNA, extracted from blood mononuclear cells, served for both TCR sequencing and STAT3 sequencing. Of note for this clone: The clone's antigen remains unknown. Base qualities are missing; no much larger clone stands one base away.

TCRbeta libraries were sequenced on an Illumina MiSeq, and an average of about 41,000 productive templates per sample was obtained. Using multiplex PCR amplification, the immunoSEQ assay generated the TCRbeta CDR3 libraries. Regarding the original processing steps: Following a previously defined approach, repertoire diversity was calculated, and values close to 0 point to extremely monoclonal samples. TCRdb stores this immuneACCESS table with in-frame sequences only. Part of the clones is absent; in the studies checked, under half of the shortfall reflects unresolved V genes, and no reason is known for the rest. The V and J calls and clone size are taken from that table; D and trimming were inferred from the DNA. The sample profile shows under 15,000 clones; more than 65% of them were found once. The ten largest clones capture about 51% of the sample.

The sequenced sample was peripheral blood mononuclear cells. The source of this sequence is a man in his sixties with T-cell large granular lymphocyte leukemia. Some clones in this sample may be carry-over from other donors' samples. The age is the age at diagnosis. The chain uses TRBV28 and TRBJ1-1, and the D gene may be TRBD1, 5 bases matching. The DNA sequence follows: TGTGCCAGCAGTTTATTAGGGGCCCGCGTGGCTGAAGCTTTCTTT. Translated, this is CASSLLGARVAEAFF.